This entry features one T cell receptor (beta chain) sequence. The sample belongs to a study of cytomegalovirus exposure and HLA in healthy donors. Here immunoSEQ multiplex PCR was the method, and the copy in TCRdb shows in-frame clones only, minus some. The sample consists of around 150,000 clones, roughly 90% of them appearing once. V lost 7 bases and J 3 bases, leaving 16 bases between the germline ends. This CDR3 has 13 residues. Germline lookup yields CDR1 SQVTM and CDR2 ANQGSEA. The donors formed part of the roughly 110-subject validation cohort, distinct from the approximately 630-subject first cohort.

The V gene is TRBV29-1, the J gene TRBJ2-7; D is perhaps TRBD2 (5 bases). Sequences were obtained from PBMCs. The receptor comes from a man aged 18-30 years in good health and CMV-seropositive. The CDR3, as DNA: TGCAGCGGGGCAGTCGGACGGGGCTACGAGCAGTACTTC. Encoded protein: CSGAVGRGYEQYF.